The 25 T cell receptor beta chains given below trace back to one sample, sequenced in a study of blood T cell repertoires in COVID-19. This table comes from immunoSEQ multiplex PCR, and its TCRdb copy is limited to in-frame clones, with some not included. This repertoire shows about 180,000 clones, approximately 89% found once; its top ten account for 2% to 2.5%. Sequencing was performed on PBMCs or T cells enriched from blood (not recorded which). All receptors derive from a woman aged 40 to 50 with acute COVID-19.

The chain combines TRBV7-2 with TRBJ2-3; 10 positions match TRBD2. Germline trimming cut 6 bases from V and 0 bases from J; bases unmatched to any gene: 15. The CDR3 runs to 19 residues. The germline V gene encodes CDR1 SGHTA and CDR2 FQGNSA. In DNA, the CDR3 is TGTGCCAGCAGAGGGGGGTGGGCTAGCGGGAGTTTCAGCACAGATACGCAGTATTTT. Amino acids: CASRGGWASGSFSTDTQYF.

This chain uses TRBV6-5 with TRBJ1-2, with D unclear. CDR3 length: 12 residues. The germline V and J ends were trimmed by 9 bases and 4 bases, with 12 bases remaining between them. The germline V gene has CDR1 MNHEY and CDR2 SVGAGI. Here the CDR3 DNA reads TGTGCCAGACCCGGTTCAAGCTATGGCTACACCTTC. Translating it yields CARPGSSYGYTF.

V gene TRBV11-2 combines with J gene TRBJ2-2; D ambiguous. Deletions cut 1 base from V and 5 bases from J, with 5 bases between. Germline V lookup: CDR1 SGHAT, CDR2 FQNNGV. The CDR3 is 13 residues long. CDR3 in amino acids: CASSLATTGELFF. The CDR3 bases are TGTGCCAGCAGCTTAGCGACAACCGGGGAGCTGTTTTTT.

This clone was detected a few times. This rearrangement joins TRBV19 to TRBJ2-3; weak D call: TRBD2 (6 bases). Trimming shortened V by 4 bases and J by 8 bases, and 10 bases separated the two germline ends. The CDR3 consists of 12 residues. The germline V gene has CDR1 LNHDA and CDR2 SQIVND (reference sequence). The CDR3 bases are TGTGCCAGTAGTAGGGGGGAGAGTACGCAGTATTTT. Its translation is CASSRGESTQYF.

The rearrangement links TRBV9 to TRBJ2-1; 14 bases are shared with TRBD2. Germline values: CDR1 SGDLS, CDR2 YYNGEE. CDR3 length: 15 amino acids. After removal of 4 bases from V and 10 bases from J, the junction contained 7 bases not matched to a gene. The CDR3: CASSPRLAGGEEQFF. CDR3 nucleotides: TGTGCCAGCAGCCCCCGACTAGCGGGGGGGGAAGAGCAGTTCTTC.

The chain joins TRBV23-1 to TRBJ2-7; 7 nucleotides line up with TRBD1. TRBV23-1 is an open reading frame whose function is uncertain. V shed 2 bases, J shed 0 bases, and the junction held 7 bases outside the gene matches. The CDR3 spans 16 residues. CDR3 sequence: CASSQTPGQSSYEQYF. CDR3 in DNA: TGCGCCAGCAGTCAAACCCCGGGACAGAGCTCCTACGAGCAGTACTTC.

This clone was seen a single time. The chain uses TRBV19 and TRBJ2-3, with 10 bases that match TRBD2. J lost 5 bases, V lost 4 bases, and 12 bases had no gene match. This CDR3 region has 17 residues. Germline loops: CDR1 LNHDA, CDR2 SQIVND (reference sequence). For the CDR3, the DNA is TGTGCCAGTAGTACGAGCCGGGGGACTAGCGACAAAGATACGCAGTATTTT. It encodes CASSTSRGTSDKDTQYF.

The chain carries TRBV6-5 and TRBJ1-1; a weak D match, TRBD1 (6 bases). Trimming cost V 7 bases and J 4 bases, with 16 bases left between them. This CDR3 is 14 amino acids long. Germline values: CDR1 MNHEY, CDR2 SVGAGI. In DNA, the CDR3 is TGTGCCAGCACGATATATTTAGGGGGCACTGAAGCTTTCTTT. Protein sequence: CASTIYLGGTEAFF.

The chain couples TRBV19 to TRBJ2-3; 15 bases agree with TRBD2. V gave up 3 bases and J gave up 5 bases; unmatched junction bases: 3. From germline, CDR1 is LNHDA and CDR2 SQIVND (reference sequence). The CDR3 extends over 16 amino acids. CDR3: CASSIGLAGGQDTQYF. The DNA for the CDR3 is TGTGCCAGTAGTATTGGACTAGCGGGGGGGCAAGATACGCAGTATTTT. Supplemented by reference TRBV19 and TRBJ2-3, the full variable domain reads DGGITQSPKYLFRKEGQNVTLSCEQNLNHDAMYWYRQDPGQGLRLIYYSQIVNDFQKGDIAEGYSVSREKKESFPLTVTSAQKNPTAFYLCASSIGLAGGQDTQYFGPGTRLTVL.

The CDR3 region has the DNA TGCAGCGTCCTAAGGGGGCAGGACTACGAGCAGTACTTC. Protein sequence: CSVLRGQDYEQYF. The chain couples TRBV29-1 to TRBJ2-7; 7 bases align to TRBD1. In germline, CDR1 is SQVTM, CDR2 ANQGSEA. This CDR3 spans 13 amino acids. Trimming at V came to 6 bases and at J to 3 bases, leaving 8 bases not matched to a gene.

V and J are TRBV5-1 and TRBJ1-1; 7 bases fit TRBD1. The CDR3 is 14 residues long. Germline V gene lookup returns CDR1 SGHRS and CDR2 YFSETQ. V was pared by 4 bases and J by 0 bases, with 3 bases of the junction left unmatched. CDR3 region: CASSQGQLNTEAFF. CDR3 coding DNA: TGCGCCAGCAGCCAGGGACAGCTGAACACTGAAGCTTTCTTT.

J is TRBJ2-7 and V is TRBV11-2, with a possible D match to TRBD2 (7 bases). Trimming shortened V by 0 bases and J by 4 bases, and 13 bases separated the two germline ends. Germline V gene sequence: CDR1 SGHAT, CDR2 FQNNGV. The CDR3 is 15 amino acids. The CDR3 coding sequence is TGTGCCAGCAGCTTAGATTGGGGGGGCGGATACGAGCAGTACTTC. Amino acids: CASSLDWGGGYEQYF. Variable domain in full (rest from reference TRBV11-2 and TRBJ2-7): EAGVAQSPRYKIIEKRQSVAFWCNPISGHATLYWYQQILGQGPKLLIQFQNNGVVDDSQLPKDRFSAERLKGVDSTLKIQPAKLEDSAVYLCASSLDWGGGYEQYFGPGTRLTVT.

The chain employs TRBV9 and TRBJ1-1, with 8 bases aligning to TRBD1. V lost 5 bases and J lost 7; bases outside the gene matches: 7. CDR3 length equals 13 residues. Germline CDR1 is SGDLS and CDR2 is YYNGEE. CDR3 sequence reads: CASSQGTGHEAFF. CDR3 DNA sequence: TGTGCCAGCAGTCAAGGGACAGGCCATGAAGCTTTCTTT.

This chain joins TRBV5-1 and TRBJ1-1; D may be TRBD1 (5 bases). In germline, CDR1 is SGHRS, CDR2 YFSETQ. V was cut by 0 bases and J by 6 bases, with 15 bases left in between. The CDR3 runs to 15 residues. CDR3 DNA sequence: TGCGCCAGCAGCTTGGAAGGGCGGGGGTCCGCTGAAGCTTTCTTT. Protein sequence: CASSLEGRGSAEAFF. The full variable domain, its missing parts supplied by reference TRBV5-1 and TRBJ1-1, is KAGVTQTPRYLIKTRGQQVTLSCSPISGHRSVSWYQQTPGQGLQFLFEYFSETQRNKGNFPGRFSGRQFSNSRSEMNVSTLELGDSALYLCASSLEGRGSAEAFFGQGTRLTVV.

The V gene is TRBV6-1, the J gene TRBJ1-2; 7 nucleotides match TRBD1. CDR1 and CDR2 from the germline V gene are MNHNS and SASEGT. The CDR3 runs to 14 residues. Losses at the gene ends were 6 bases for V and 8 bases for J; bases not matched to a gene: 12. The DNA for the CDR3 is TGTGCCAGCAGACAAACCGACAGGGTCGTGGGCTACACCTTC. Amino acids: CASRQTDRVVGYTF.

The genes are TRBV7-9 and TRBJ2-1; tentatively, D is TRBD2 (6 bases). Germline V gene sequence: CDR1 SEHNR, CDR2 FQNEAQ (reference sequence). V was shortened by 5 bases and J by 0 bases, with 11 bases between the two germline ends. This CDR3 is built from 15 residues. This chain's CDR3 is CASSTRLVSYNEQFF. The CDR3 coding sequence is TGTGCCAGCAGCACCAGACTAGTCTCCTACAATGAGCAGTTCTTC.

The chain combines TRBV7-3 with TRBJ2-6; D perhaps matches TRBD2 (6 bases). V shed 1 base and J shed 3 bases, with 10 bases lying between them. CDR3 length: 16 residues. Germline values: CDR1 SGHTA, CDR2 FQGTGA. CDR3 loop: CASSLNPGVGANVLTF. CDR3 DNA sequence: TGTGCCAGCAGCTTAAATCCGGGGGTTGGGGCCAACGTCCTGACTTTC.

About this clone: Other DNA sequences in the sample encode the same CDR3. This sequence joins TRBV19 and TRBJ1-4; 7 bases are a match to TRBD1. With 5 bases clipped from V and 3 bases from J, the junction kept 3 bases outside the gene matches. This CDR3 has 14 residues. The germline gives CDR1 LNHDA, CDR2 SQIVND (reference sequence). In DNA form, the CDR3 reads TGTGCCAGTAGTCCGACAGGGCCTAATGAAAAACTGTTTTTT. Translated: CASSPTGPNEKLFF.

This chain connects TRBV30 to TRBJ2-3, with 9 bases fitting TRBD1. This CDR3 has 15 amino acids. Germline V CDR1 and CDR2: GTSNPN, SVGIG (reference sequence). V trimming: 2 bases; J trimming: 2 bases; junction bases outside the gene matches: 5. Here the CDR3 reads CAWSSGTGITDTQYF. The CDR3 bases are TGTGCCTGGAGTTCCGGGACAGGGATCACAGATACGCAGTATTTT.

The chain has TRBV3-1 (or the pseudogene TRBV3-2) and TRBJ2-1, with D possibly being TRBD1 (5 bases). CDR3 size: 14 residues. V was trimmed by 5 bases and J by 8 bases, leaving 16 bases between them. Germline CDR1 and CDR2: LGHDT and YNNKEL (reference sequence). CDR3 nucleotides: TGTGCCAGCAGCACCCGGACGCAGGGCGATGAGCAGTTCTTC. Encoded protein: CASSTRTQGDEQFF.

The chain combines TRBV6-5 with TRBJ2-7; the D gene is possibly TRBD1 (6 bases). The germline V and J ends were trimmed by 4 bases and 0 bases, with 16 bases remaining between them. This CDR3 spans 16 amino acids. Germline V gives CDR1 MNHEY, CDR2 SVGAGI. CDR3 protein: CASSFLPGTPSYEQYF. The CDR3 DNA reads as TGTGCCAGCAGTTTCCTCCCCGGGACACCCTCCTACGAGCAGTACTTC.

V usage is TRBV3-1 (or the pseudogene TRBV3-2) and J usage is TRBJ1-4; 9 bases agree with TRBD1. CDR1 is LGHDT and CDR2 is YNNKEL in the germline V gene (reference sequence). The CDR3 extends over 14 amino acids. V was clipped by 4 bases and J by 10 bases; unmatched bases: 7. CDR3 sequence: CASSPGTGLGKLFF. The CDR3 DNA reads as TGTGCCAGCAGCCCGGGGACAGGGCTTGGAAAACTGTTTTTT.

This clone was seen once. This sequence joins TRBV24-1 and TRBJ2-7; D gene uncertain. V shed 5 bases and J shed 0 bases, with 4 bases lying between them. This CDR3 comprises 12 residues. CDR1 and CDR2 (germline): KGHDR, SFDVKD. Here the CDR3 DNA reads TGTGCCACCAGTGTAAACTCCTACGAGCAGTACTTC. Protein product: CATSVNSYEQYF.

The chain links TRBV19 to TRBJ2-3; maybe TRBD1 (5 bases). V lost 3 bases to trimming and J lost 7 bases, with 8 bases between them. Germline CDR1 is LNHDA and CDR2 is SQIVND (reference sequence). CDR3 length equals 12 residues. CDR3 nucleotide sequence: TGTGCCAGTAGTATTGGACAAAATACGCAGTATTTT. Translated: CASSIGQNTQYF.

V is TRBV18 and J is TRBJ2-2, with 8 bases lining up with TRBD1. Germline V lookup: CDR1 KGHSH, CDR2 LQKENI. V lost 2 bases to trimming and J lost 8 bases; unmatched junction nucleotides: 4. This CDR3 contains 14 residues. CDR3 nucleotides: TGTGCCAGCTCACCAAGACAGGGGCGAGGGGAGCTGTTTTTT. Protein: CASSPRQGRGELFF.